A single T cell receptor beta chain is shown here with its context. The data derive from a study of blood T cell repertoires in COVID-19. As for the study in general: Collection of acute and convalescent COVID-19 samples took place in the United States, Italy and Spain. The cDNA or gDNA used as material had been derived from T cells, B-cell-depleted T cells, or PBMCs.

This CDR3 region has 16 residues. Trimming took off 4 bases at V and 0 bases at J, with 16 bases between the two ends. From germline, CDR1 is LGHDT and CDR2 YNNKEL (reference sequence). Two consecutive negative NP/OP PCR tests, clearance, or resolved symptoms defined Cohort 3 recovery. In the authors' methods: Counts of nucleated cells, estimated from reference gene primer amplification, were obtained. Using immunoSEQ multiplex PCR, the repertoire was profiled, and TCRdb retains in-frame clones only, with some absent. That table furnishes V, J and clone size, whereas the DNA furnished D and trimming. The sample shows around 300,000 clones, roughly nine tenths of them seen only once.

This TCR derives from a woman in her 50s who had recovered from COVID-19. Material for sequencing was PBMCs or T cells enriched from blood (not recorded which). This rearrangement joins TRBV3-1 (or the pseudogene TRBV3-2) to TRBJ2-7; no firm D call. DNA of the CDR3: TGTGCCAGCAGCCGACGAGGATCTACGAGCTCCTACGAGCAGTACTTC. Its protein product is CASSRRGSTSSYEQYF.